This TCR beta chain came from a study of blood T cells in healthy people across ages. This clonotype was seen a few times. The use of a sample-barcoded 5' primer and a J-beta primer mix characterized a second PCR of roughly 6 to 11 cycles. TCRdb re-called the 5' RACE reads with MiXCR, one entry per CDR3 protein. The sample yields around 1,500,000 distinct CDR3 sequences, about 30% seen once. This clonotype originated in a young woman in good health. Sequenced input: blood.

The CDR3 DNA is TGTGCCAGCAGCCACGACCGACAGGTGGTGCCTCATGGCTACACCTTC. As protein: CASSHDRQVVPHGYTF. The chain joins TRBV3-1 to TRBJ1-2, with D perhaps matching TRBD1 (6 bases). The germline V gene has CDR1 LGHDT and CDR2 YNNKEL (reference sequence). V shed 3 bases and J shed 6 bases, with 20 bases lying between them. CDR3 length: 16 amino acids.